These 16 T cell receptor beta chains originate from one sample sequenced in a study of blood T cells in healthy people across ages. The second PCR ran 7 to 11 cycles with a sample-barcoded 5' primer and J-beta primers. TCRdb reanalysed the 5' RACE reads using MiXCR and keeps one entry per CDR3 protein. The table has hundreds of thousands of distinct CDR3 sequences, roughly 46% seen once. The material sequenced was blood. These receptors all stem from a man older than 75 in good health.

The chain couples TRBV12-3 or TRBV12-4 to TRBJ1-1; tentatively, D is TRBD1 (5 bases). This CDR3 comprises 14 residues. The V and J ends lost 3 bases and 5 bases respectively, with 13 bases between them. Written as DNA, the CDR3 is TGTGCCAGCAGTTTCTCCGACGGGGGGACTGAAGCTTTCTTT. As protein: CASSFSDGGTEAFF.

The chain uses TRBV18 and TRBJ2-3; perhaps TRBD1 as D (6 bases). Germline V gene sequence: CDR1 KGHSH, CDR2 LQKENI. CDR3 length equals 12 residues. The germline V and J ends were trimmed by 0 bases and 11 bases, with 9 bases remaining between them. The CDR3 sequence: CASSPPDRMQYF. DNA for the CDR3: TGTGCCAGCTCACCACCGGACAGAATGCAGTATTTT.

The chain recombines TRBV6-5 with TRBJ1-5, with D tentatively TRBD1 (5 bases). CDR3 length: 18 residues. V dropped 2 bases and J dropped 7 bases, with 24 bases sitting between them. The germline V gene has CDR1 MNHEY and CDR2 SVGAGI. The chain's CDR3 is CASSYRDQVRWLGQPQHF. In DNA, the CDR3 is TGTGCCAGCAGTTACCGGGACCAGGTTCGGTGGCTCGGACAGCCCCAGCATTTT.

V and J are TRBV10-3 and TRBJ2-7; D perhaps matches TRBD1 (5 bases). The J call may be faulty, since TRBJ2-5 better matches the DNA end. The CDR3 loop spans 14 amino acids. CDR1 is ENHRY and CDR2 is SYGVKD in the germline V gene. The CDR3 region is CAISPQGRRETQYF. The CDR3 DNA is TGTGCCATCAGCCCCCAGGGCCGCCGAGAGACCCAGTACTTC.

The genes are TRBV29-1 and TRBJ2-1; TRBD2 aligns across 10 bases. The CDR3 runs to 15 residues. CDR1 SQVTM and CDR2 ANQGSEA come from the germline V gene. Trimming cost V 5 bases and J 10 bases; bases outside gene matches: 14. The CDR3 region is CSVIAPSGRAYEQFF. In DNA form, the CDR3 reads TGCAGCGTTATAGCACCTAGCGGGAGAGCCTACGAGCAGTTCTTC.

V gene TRBV20-1 combines with J gene TRBJ2-5; D may be TRBD1 or TRBD2 (5 bases each). The length of the CDR3 is 17 residues. The germline V gene has CDR1 DFQATT and CDR2 SNEGSKA (reference sequence). V was trimmed by 3 bases and J by 4 bases, leaving 24 bases between them. In nucleotides, the CDR3 is TGCAGTGCTAGGAGGGTTCCCCTAGAGGTCAGGGCAGAGACCCAGTACTTC. Protein sequence: CSARRVPLEVRAETQYF.

The chain employs TRBV5-6 and TRBJ1-2; 7 positions match TRBD1. Per the germline V gene, CDR1 is SGHDT and CDR2 is YYEEEE. J was trimmed by 4 bases and V by 5 bases; bases with no gene match: 17. The length of the CDR3 is 17 residues. In DNA form, the CDR3 reads TGTGCCAGCAGGAAGGACAGGACCCCTCTCTTATCCTATGGCTACACCTTC. The encoded protein is CASRKDRTPLLSYGYTF.

In this sample, this clonotype turned up a few times. This chain connects TRBV20-1 to TRBJ1-5, with D hard to call. Germline CDR1 DFQATT, CDR2 SNEGSKA (reference sequence). This CDR3 is built from 14 residues. V lost 6 bases to trimming and J lost 3 bases, with 15 bases between them. This CDR3 is CSAIDGSYNQPQHF. DNA of the CDR3: TGCAGTGCCATAGACGGCAGCTACAATCAGCCCCAGCATTTT.

The chain joins TRBV28 to TRBJ1-4, with 7 bases lining up with TRBD1. Germline CDR1 MDHEN, CDR2 SYDVKM. The J segment lost 4 bases and the V segment lost 3 bases, leaving 8 bases of the junction unmatched. The CDR3 extends over 16 amino acids. The CDR3 is CASSFWWDRSNEKLFF. In DNA, the CDR3 is TGTGCCAGCAGTTTTTGGTGGGACAGAAGTAATGAAAAACTGTTTTTT.

This clonotype was detected a few times. This rearrangement joins TRBV29-1 to TRBJ2-7, with 9 bases that match TRBD2. The CDR3 is 14 amino acids. Germline-derived CDR1 and CDR2 are SQVTM and ANQGSEA. V shed 7 bases, J shed 7 bases, and the junction held 14 bases outside the gene matches. CDR3 DNA sequence: TGCAGCGCCCTGGGCCTAGCGGGACGGCAGGAGCAGTACTTC. This translates into CSALGLAGRQEQYF.

J is TRBJ2-1 and V is TRBV5-4; 7 bases map to TRBD2. From germline, CDR1 is SGHNT and CDR2 YYREEE (reference sequence). V lost 2 bases to trimming and J lost 10 bases; unmatched junction nucleotides: 9. The CDR3 sequence is 14 residues long. CDR3: CASSFGGSDYEQFF. The CDR3 DNA reads TGTGCCAGCAGCTTTGGCGGGAGCGACTACGAGCAGTTCTTC. The full variable domain, in which reference TRBV5-4 and TRBJ2-1 provide the parts outside the CDR3, is ETGVTQSPTHLIKTRGQQVTLRCSSQSGHNTVSWYQQALGQGPQFIFQYYREEENGRGNFPPRFSGLQFPNYSSELNVNALELDDSALYLCASSFGGSDYEQFFGPGTRLTVL.

This clonotype was picked up a small number of times. The chain has TRBV28 and TRBJ2-7; tentative D call: TRBD2 (7 bases). The germline V gene encodes CDR1 MDHEN and CDR2 SYDVKM. CDR3 length equals 14 residues. Deletions cut 6 bases from V and 7 bases from J, with 19 bases between. CDR3 amino acids: CASSLIYREGEQYF. CDR3 coding DNA: TGTGCCAGCAGCCTAATCTACAGGGAGGGAGAGCAGTACTTC.

Remarks on this clonotype: A much larger clone sits a single nucleotide away, making a read error possible. The CDR3 nucleotides read TGTGCCACCAGCTCCGGACTAGCGGGAGCAGAGACCCAGTACTTC. It specifies CATSSGLAGAETQYF. V and J are TRBV15 and TRBJ2-5; 13 nucleotides agree with TRBD2. The CDR3 consists of 15 residues. Germline V gene sequence: CDR1 LNHNV, CDR2 YYDKDF (reference sequence). The junction had 4 bases not matched to a gene; V was cut back by 5 bases and J by 4 bases.

J is TRBJ2-5 and V is TRBV6-2 or TRBV6-3; TRBD2 matches at 10 bases. The V and J ends lost 7 bases and 11 bases, in that order; junction bases with no gene match: 10. Per germline, CDR1 MNHEY and CDR2 SVGEGT. This CDR3 has 13 amino acids. As DNA, the CDR3 is TGTGCCAGCACCACGGGACTAGCGAATGGGCAGTACTTC. It specifies CASTTGLANGQYF.

The chain couples TRBV11-2 to TRBJ2-5; 9 bases map to TRBD1. The J segment lost 4 bases and the V segment lost 6 bases, leaving 9 bases of the junction unmatched. This CDR3 contains 15 residues. The V gene's germline CDR1 is SGHAT and CDR2 FQNNGV. In DNA, the CDR3 is TGTGCCAGCAGTCGCGGGACAGGGTTAGGAGAGACCCAGTACTTC. It is translated as CASSRGTGLGETQYF.

The J gene is TRBJ2-7, the V gene TRBV20-1, with 8 bases aligning to TRBD1. The DNA end favors TRBJ2-4, so the J call may be wrong. This CDR3 has 14 residues. Germline V CDR1 and CDR2: DFQATT, SNEGSKA (reference sequence). The CDR3 loop is CSAISGQVLNIQYF. CDR3 bases: TGCAGTGCTATCTCGGGACAGGTACTAAACATTCAGTACTTC.